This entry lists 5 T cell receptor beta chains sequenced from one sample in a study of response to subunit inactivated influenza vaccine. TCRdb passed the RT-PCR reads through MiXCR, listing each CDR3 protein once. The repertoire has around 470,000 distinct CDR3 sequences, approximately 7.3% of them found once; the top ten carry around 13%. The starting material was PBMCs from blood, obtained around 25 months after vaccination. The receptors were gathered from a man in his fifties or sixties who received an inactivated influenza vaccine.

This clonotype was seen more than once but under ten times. The CDR3 region is CASVGAEQYF. The CDR3 bases are TGTGCCAGCGTGGGTGCTGAGCAGTACTTC. The chain recombines TRBV7-9 with TRBJ2-7; D not resolved. The CDR3 runs to 10 residues. Deletions cut 8 bases from V and 7 bases from J, with 9 bases between. The germline V gene has CDR1 SEHNR and CDR2 FQNEAQ (reference sequence).

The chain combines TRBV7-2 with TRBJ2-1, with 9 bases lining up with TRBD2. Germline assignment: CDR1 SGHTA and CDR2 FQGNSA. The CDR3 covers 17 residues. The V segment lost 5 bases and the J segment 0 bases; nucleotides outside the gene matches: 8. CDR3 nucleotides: TGTGCCAGCAGCCAGGGACTAGCCCTATCCTCCTACAATGAGCAGTTCTTC. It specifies CASSQGLALSSYNEQFF.

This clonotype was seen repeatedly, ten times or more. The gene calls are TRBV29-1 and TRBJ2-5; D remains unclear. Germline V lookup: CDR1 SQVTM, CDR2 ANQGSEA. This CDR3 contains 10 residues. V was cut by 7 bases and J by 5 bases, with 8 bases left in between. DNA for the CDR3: TGCAGCGCCTTCCTCGAGACCCAGTACTTC. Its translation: CSAFLETQYF. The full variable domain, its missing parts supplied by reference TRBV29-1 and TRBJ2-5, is SAVISQKPSRDICQRGTSLTIQCQVDSQVTMMFWYRQQPGQSLTLIATANQGSEATYESGFVIDKFPISRPNLTFSTLTVSNMSPEDSSIYLCSAFLETQYFGPGTRLLVL.

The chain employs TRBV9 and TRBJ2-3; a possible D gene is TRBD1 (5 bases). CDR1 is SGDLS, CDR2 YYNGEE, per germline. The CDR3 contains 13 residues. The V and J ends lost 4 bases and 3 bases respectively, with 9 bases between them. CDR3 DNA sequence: TGTGCCAGCAGCCTCCGACAGACAGATACGCAGTATTTT. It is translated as CASSLRQTDTQYF.

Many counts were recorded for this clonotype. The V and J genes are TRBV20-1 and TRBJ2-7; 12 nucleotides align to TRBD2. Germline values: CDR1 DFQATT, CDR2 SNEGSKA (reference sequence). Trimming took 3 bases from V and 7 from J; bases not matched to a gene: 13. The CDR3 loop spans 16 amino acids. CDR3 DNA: TGCAGTGCTAGCCAATGGGCTAGCGGGAGGGCCGGGGAGCAGTACTTC. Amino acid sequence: CSASQWASGRAGEQYF.